This T cell receptor beta chain is drawn from a study of beta chain features in type 1 diabetes. As for the study in general: Cell yields, gender and age were similar in healthy donors and patients. General study results and limits: When Type 1 diabetes patients were examined, their TCRB CDR3s proved moderately but significantly shorter in all four CD4+ subsets.

Using CD45RO/CCR7/CD25/CD127/CD95/CD27, CD4+ naive, central memory, regulatory and stem cell-like memory cells were sorted. CDR1 and CDR2 (germline): PRHDT, FYEKMQ (reference sequence). V gave up 3 bases and J gave up 0 bases, with 8 bases separating them. The CDR3 spans 15 residues. This clone was counted between two and nine times. No antigen is known for it. Investigators reverse transcribed all isolated RNA, so they sequenced expressed TCRB transcripts. Profiled with immunoSEQ multiplex PCR; TCRdb holds only in-frame clones, not every one. The sample gives about 900,000 clones, roughly a sixth of which show up once; around 0.02% is in the top ten.

Source material: naive CD4+ T cells from blood. The origin of this receptor is a woman aged 18-29 years in good health. V and J are TRBV13 and TRBJ2-2; D unclear. The CDR3 nucleotides are TGTGCCAGCAGCTTCCAGAATACGAACACCGGGGAGCTGTTTTTT. This codes for CASSFQNTNTGELFF.